Listed below are T cell receptor beta chains from one sample, sequenced in a study of blood T cell repertoires in COVID-19. Method: immunoSEQ multiplex PCR; TCRdb's copy keeps in-frame clones and lacks some. The sample has some 46,000 clones, roughly 88% seen once. Sequenced material: peripheral blood. The origin of the receptors is a man in his fifties or sixties with acute or convalescent COVID-19. The CDR3 runs from the conserved cysteine through the conserved F or W. A D gene is named only where the DNA matches it firmly. Size is omitted from some rows. Given values are once, few, many or a class for expanded clones.

abundance: NA; d_gene: TRBD2; j_gene: TRBJ2-5; v_gene: TRBV3-1/TRBV3-2; CDR3nt: TGTGCCAGCAGCCAGGGACTAGCGTCAGAAGAGACCCAGTACTTC; CDR3aa: CASSQGLASEETQYF
abundance: NA; d_gene: TRBD1; j_gene: TRBJ1-2; v_gene: TRBV28; CDR3nt: TGTGCCAGCAGTTCCCCGGGGGACAGCTCAGTCAGTGGCTACACCTTC; CDR3aa: CASSSPGDSSVSGYTF
abundance: NA; d_gene: NA; j_gene: TRBJ1-5; v_gene: TRBV27; CDR3nt: TGTGCCAGCAGCCTGGGAGGGGTCAATCAGCCCCAGCATTTT; CDR3aa: CASSLGGVNQPQHF
abundance: NA; d_gene: NA; j_gene: TRBJ1-5; v_gene: TRBV27; CDR3nt: TGTGCCAGCAGTTTGTACGGGGGGCTGGGGAATCAGCCCCAGCATTTT; CDR3aa: CASSLYGGLGNQPQHF
abundance: NA; d_gene: NA; j_gene: TRBJ2-7; v_gene: TRBV28; CDR3nt: TGTGCCAGCAGTTTTGCCCCGGTCTACGAGCAGTACTTC; CDR3aa: CASSFAPVYEQYF
abundance: NA; d_gene: NA; j_gene: TRBJ2-5; v_gene: TRBV29-1; CDR3nt: TGCAGCGTTGTATCGTCGGGGGAGACCCAGTACTTC; CDR3aa: CSVVSSGETQYF
abundance: few; d_gene: TRBD1; j_gene: TRBJ2-7; v_gene: TRBV5-6; CDR3nt: TGTGCCAGCAGCCTGAGGGACAGCTCCTACGAGCAGTACTTC; CDR3aa: CASSLRDSSYEQYF
abundance: few; d_gene: NA; j_gene: TRBJ1-1; v_gene: TRBV7-3; CDR3nt: TGTGCCAGCAGCTTAAATCCAGGCCTGAACACTGAAGCTTTCTTT; CDR3aa: CASSLNPGLNTEAFF
abundance: NA; d_gene: NA; j_gene: TRBJ2-7; v_gene: TRBV6-5; CDR3nt: TGTGCCAGCAGTGACTCGACACGTCCCTTCGAGCAGTACTTC; CDR3aa: CASSDSTRPFEQYF
abundance: NA; d_gene: TRBD2; j_gene: TRBJ2-5; v_gene: TRBV5-4; CDR3nt: TGTGCCAGCAGCTCAAGCGGGGGCGCCTGGGAGACCCAGTACTTC; CDR3aa: CASSSSGGAWETQYF
abundance: NA; d_gene: TRBD2; j_gene: TRBJ2-1; v_gene: TRBV6-2/TRBV6-3; CDR3nt: TGTGCCAGCAGTGGCCCTAACTCTATAGCGGGGGGGAAGAATGAGCAGTTCTTC; CDR3aa: CASSGPNSIAGGKNEQFF
abundance: NA; d_gene: NA; j_gene: TRBJ2-7; v_gene: TRBV11-1; CDR3nt: TGTGCCAGCAGCACCTGGACAGAAGGCGAGCAGTACTTC; CDR3aa: CASSTWTEGEQYF
abundance: NA; d_gene: NA; j_gene: TRBJ1-3; v_gene: TRBV6-1; CDR3nt: TGTGCCAGCAGTGAGGGGGGGACGGTGAACACCATATATTTT; CDR3aa: CASSEGGTVNTIYF
abundance: NA; d_gene: TRBD2; j_gene: TRBJ2-7; v_gene: TRBV10-2; CDR3nt: TGCGCCAGCAGTGAGGGACTAGCGGGAGAGTATGGGTTACGGTACGAGCAGTACTTC; CDR3aa: CASSEGLAGEYGLRYEQYF
abundance: NA; d_gene: NA; j_gene: TRBJ2-6; v_gene: TRBV3-1/TRBV3-2; CDR3nt: TGTGCCAGCAGCCAAGGGGCGCTTGGGGCCAACGTCCTGACTTTC; CDR3aa: CASSQGALGANVLTF
abundance: NA; d_gene: NA; j_gene: TRBJ1-1; v_gene: TRBV7-2; CDR3nt: TGTGCCAGCAGCTTAGGTGGTACTGCCGGAGCTTTCTTT; CDR3aa: CASSLGGTAGAFF
abundance: NA; d_gene: NA; j_gene: TRBJ2-2; v_gene: TRBV28; CDR3nt: TGTGCCAGCAGTTTTCCTCGGACAGAAACGAACACCGGGGAGCTGTTTTTT; CDR3aa: CASSFPRTETNTGELFF
abundance: NA; d_gene: NA; j_gene: TRBJ2-3; v_gene: TRBV11-2; CDR3nt: TGTGCCAGCAGCCCCAGCGGAGGGGGCACAGATACGCAGTATTTT; CDR3aa: CASSPSGGGTDTQYF
abundance: NA; d_gene: TRBD1; j_gene: TRBJ2-1; v_gene: TRBV30; CDR3nt: TGTGCCTGGTCGACAGGGAAGGATGTTAATGAGCAGTTCTTC; CDR3aa: CAWSTGKDVNEQFF
abundance: NA; d_gene: NA; j_gene: TRBJ1-2; v_gene: TRBV28; CDR3nt: TGTGCCAGCAGCGCACAGGGCTATGGCTACACCTTC; CDR3aa: CASSAQGYGYTF
abundance: NA; d_gene: TRBD1; j_gene: TRBJ2-2; v_gene: TRBV7-8; CDR3nt: TGTGCCAGCAGCTCGACAGGGCCCATATCCAGGGCCGGGGAGCTGTTTTTT; CDR3aa: CASSSTGPISRAGELFF
abundance: NA; d_gene: NA; j_gene: TRBJ1-1; v_gene: TRBV6-6; CDR3nt: TGTGCCAGCACCAGTGGGCACGGTATGAACACTGAAGCTTTCTTT; CDR3aa: CASTSGHGMNTEAFF
abundance: NA; d_gene: NA; j_gene: TRBJ1-5; v_gene: TRBV3-1/TRBV3-2; CDR3nt: TGTGCCAGCAGCGGCGACAGAGAGCAGCCCCAGCATTTT; CDR3aa: CASSGDREQPQHF
abundance: once; d_gene: NA; j_gene: TRBJ1-1; v_gene: TRBV5-1; CDR3nt: TGCGCCAGCAGCTCGCGGGGGGGCGGAGGGAACACTGCTGAAGCTTTCTTT; CDR3aa: CASSSRGGGGNTAEAFF
abundance: NA; d_gene: TRBD1; j_gene: TRBJ1-5; v_gene: TRBV6-6; CDR3nt: TGTGCCAGCACTTGGGGACAGGGGGTCAATCAGCCCCAGCATTTT; CDR3aa: CASTWGQGVNQPQHF
abundance: NA; d_gene: NA; j_gene: TRBJ1-6; v_gene: TRBV27; CDR3nt: TGTGCCAGCAGTTTATCCAGGGGCAGGGGAGATTCACCCCTCCACTTT; CDR3aa: CASSLSRGRGDSPLHF
abundance: NA; d_gene: TRBD1; j_gene: TRBJ1-3; v_gene: TRBV20-1; CDR3nt: TGCAGTGCTAGTAATGACAGGGGGCCGGGAGACACCATATATTTT; CDR3aa: CSASNDRGPGDTIYF
abundance: NA; d_gene: TRBD1; j_gene: TRBJ1-1; v_gene: TRBV6-5; CDR3nt: TGTGCCAGCAGCTCCCGGACAGGGGGCTTGTCGGCTTTCTTT; CDR3aa: CASSSRTGGLSAFF
abundance: NA; d_gene: NA; j_gene: TRBJ1-5; v_gene: TRBV7-9; CDR3nt: TGTGCCAGCAGCTTAACAGGTCAGCCCCAGCATTTT; CDR3aa: CASSLTGQPQHF
abundance: NA; d_gene: NA; j_gene: TRBJ1-1; v_gene: TRBV18; CDR3nt: TGTGCCAGCTCACCAATGATAGGGGAACAGAACACTGAAGCTTTCTTT; CDR3aa: CASSPMIGEQNTEAFF
abundance: NA; d_gene: NA; j_gene: TRBJ1-1; v_gene: TRBV11-1; CDR3nt: TGTGCCAGCAGCCCGGGGACATTGGTTGAAGCTTTCTTT; CDR3aa: CASSPGTLVEAFF
abundance: few; d_gene: NA; j_gene: TRBJ2-5; v_gene: TRBV21-1; CDR3nt: TGTGCCAGCAGCAAACTAGGCAGTAAAGAGACCCAGTACTTC; CDR3aa: CASSKLGSKETQYF
abundance: NA; d_gene: NA; j_gene: TRBJ1-4; v_gene: TRBV15; CDR3nt: TGTGCCACCGCAGGCGCGGGGAGCACTAATGAAAAACTGTTTTTT; CDR3aa: CATAGAGSTNEKLFF
abundance: NA; d_gene: NA; j_gene: TRBJ2-7; v_gene: TRBV12-3/TRBV12-4; CDR3nt: TGTGCCAGCAGTTCTCAGGGCCACGAGCAGTACTTC; CDR3aa: CASSSQGHEQYF
abundance: NA; d_gene: NA; j_gene: TRBJ1-6; v_gene: TRBV7-8; CDR3nt: TGTGCCAGCAGCTTAGGGCCCCTCTCACCCCTCCACTTT; CDR3aa: CASSLGPLSPLHF
abundance: NA; d_gene: NA; j_gene: TRBJ1-5; v_gene: TRBV4-1; CDR3nt: TGCGCCAGCAGCCAAGGGCCCGGAGGGCAGCCCCAGCATTTT; CDR3aa: CASSQGPGGQPQHF
abundance: NA; d_gene: NA; j_gene: TRBJ1-4; v_gene: TRBV11-2; CDR3nt: TGTGCCAGCAGCCCTCCCGGGACATACGAAAAACTGTTTTTT; CDR3aa: CASSPPGTYEKLFF
abundance: NA; d_gene: NA; j_gene: TRBJ2-5; v_gene: TRBV19; CDR3nt: TGTGCCAGTAGTGGCCAGGGTATCGGAGAGACCCAGTACTTC; CDR3aa: CASSGQGIGETQYF
abundance: NA; d_gene: TRBD2; j_gene: TRBJ2-7; v_gene: TRBV12-3/TRBV12-4; CDR3nt: TGTGCCAGCAAGCGGGGGGGGTCCTACGAGCAGTACTTC; CDR3aa: CASKRGGSYEQYF
abundance: few; d_gene: NA; j_gene: TRBJ2-1; v_gene: TRBV7-2; CDR3nt: TGTGCCAGCAGCTTAGGACAGTACAATGAGCAGTTCTTC; CDR3aa: CASSLGQYNEQFF
abundance: few; d_gene: TRBD1; j_gene: TRBJ2-7; v_gene: TRBV5-4; CDR3nt: TGTGCCAGCAGCAGGGACAGGCTCTACGAGCAGTACTTC; CDR3aa: CASSRDRLYEQYF
abundance: NA; d_gene: NA; j_gene: TRBJ1-2; v_gene: TRBV6-1; CDR3nt: TGTGCCAGCAGTGAAAGGTACAGCGGCTACACCTTC; CDR3aa: CASSERYSGYTF
abundance: once; d_gene: NA; j_gene: TRBJ2-7; v_gene: TRBV13; CDR3nt: TGTGCCAGCAGCTTAATGGAGGGATCCCACGAGCAGTACTTC; CDR3aa: CASSLMEGSHEQYF
abundance: NA; d_gene: NA; j_gene: TRBJ1-1; v_gene: TRBV28; CDR3nt: TGTGCCAGCAGGGCGAACACTGAAGCTTTCTTT; CDR3aa: CASRANTEAFF
abundance: NA; d_gene: NA; j_gene: TRBJ2-7; v_gene: TRBV12-5; CDR3nt: TGTGCTAGTGGCTGGGTGGGGCCGAGCTCCTACGAGCAGTACTTC; CDR3aa: CASGWVGPSSYEQYF